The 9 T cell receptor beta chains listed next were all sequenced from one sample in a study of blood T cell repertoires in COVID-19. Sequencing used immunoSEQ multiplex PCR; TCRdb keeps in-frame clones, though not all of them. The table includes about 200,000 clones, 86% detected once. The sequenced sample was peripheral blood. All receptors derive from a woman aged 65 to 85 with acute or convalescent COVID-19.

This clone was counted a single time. The CDR3 here is CASSLRTVNTGELFF. For the CDR3, the DNA is TGTGCCAGCAGCTTAAGGACAGTGAACACCGGGGAGCTGTTTTTT. The chain recombines TRBV11-3 with TRBJ2-2; a weak D match, TRBD1 (6 bases). V was clipped by 2 bases and J by 1 base, with 8 bases between them. Germline V gives CDR1 SGHNT, CDR2 YENEEA. The CDR3 runs 15 residues.

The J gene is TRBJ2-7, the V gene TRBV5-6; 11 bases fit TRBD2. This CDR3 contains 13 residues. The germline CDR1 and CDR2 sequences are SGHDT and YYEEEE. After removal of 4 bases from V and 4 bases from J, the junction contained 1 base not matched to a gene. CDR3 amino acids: CASSRTSGYEQYF. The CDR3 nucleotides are TGTGCCAGCAGCCGGACTAGCGGGTACGAGCAGTACTTC.

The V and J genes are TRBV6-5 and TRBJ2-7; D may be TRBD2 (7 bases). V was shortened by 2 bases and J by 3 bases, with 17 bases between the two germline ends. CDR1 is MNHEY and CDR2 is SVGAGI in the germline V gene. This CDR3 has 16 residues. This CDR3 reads CASSYGAGALFYEQYF. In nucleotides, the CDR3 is TGTGCCAGCAGTTACGGGGCGGGGGCCCTATTCTACGAGCAGTACTTC.

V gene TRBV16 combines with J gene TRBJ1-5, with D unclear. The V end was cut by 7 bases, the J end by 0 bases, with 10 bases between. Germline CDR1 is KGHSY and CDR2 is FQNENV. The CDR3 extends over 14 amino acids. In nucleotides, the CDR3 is TGTGCCAGCACCCCCGGGAATAGCAATCAGCCCCAGCATTTT. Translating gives CASTPGNSNQPQHF.

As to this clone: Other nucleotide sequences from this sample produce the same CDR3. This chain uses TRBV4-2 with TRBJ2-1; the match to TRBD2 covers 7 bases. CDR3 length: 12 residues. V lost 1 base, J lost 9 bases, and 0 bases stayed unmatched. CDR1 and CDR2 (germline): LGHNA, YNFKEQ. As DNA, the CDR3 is TGTGCCAGCAGCCAAGGCGGGGGTGAGCAGTTCTTC. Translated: CASSQGGGEQFF.

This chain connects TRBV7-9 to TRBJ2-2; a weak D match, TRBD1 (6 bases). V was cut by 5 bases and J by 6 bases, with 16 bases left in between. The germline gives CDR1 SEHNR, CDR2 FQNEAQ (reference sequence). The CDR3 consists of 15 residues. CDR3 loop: CASSAPDRKAGELFF. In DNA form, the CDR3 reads TGTGCCAGCAGCGCCCCCGACAGGAAGGCCGGGGAGCTGTTTTTT.

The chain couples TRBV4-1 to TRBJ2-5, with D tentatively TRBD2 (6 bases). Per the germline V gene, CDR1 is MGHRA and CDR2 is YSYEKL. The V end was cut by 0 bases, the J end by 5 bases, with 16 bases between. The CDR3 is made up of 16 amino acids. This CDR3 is CASSQDGTRRGETQYF. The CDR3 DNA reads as TGCGCCAGCAGCCAAGATGGGACTCGGAGAGGCGAGACCCAGTACTTC.

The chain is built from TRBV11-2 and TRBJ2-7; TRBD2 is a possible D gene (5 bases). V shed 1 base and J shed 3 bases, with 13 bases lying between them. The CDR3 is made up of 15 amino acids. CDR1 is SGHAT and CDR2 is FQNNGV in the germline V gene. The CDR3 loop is CASSLGPAVVYEQYF. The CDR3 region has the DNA TGTGCCAGCAGCTTAGGTCCAGCGGTGGTCTACGAGCAGTACTTC.

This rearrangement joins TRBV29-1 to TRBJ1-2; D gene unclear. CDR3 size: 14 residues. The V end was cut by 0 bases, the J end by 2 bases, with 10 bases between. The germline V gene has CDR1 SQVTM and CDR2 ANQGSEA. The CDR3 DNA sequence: TGCAGCGTTGAAGATCGTCCGAGGAACTATGGCTACACCTTC. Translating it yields CSVEDRPRNYGYTF.